The 25 T cell receptor beta chains listed next were all sequenced from one sample in a study of blood T cell repertoires in COVID-19. Sequenced by immunoSEQ multiplex PCR; TCRdb stores in-frame clones only, minus some. The table shows approximately 290,000 clones, with about nine tenths occurring only once. Input material: peripheral blood. The source of these receptors is a woman aged 60-75 years with acute or convalescent COVID-19.

The chain uses TRBV10-3 and TRBJ2-7, with no clear D. The CDR3 is 13 residues long. Trimming left V 2 bases short and J 1 base short, with 6 bases between. The V gene's germline CDR1 is ENHRY and CDR2 SYGVKD. The CDR3 region has the DNA TGTGCCATCAGTGAGCAGACTTCCTACGAGCAGTACTTC. Its protein is CAISEQTSYEQYF.

In its sample, this clone was seen a few times. As DNA, the CDR3 is TGTGCCAGCAGCTTTACAGGGATTAACTATGGCTACACCTTC. The encoded protein is CASSFTGINYGYTF. This chain connects TRBV13 to TRBJ1-2; possibly TRBD1 for D (6 bases). V lost 3 bases, J lost 1 base, and 9 bases lay in between. Germline V CDR1 and CDR2: PRHDT, FYEKMQ (reference sequence). CDR3 length: 14 residues.

This clone was recorded a few times. The V and J genes are TRBV19 and TRBJ1-4; D possibly corresponds to TRBD1 (5 bases). V was trimmed by 7 bases and J by 5 bases, leaving 14 bases between them. Germline V gene lookup returns CDR1 LNHDA and CDR2 SQIVND (reference sequence). The CDR3 is made up of 14 amino acids. CDR3 amino acids: CASKVPTANEKLFF. CDR3 nucleotide sequence: TGTGCCAGTAAGGTCCCGACAGCAAATGAAAAACTGTTTTTT.

This clone was observed a handful of times. This chain joins TRBV29-1 and TRBJ2-2, with 8 bases matching TRBD1. Germline V gene sequence: CDR1 SQVTM, CDR2 ANQGSEA. V lost 6 bases and J lost 1; bases outside the gene matches: 4. The CDR3 is 14 amino acids. The CDR3 bases are TGCAGCGTCGGACAGGGTAGGAACACCGGGGAGCTGTTTTTT. Its protein product is CSVGQGRNTGELFF.

The chain employs TRBV20-1 and TRBJ2-7; no definite D call. CDR1 is DFQATT, CDR2 SNEGSKA, per germline (reference sequence). This CDR3 is 11 amino acids long. V gave up 6 bases and J gave up 1 base, with 7 bases separating them. The CDR3 here is CSAPESYEQYF. The CDR3, as DNA: TGCAGTGCCCCCGAGTCCTACGAGCAGTACTTC.

V usage is TRBV24-1 and J usage is TRBJ2-5; D might be TRBD1 (6 bases). The germline V gene encodes CDR1 KGHDR and CDR2 SFDVKD. The CDR3 runs to 16 residues. Trimming shortened V by 3 bases and J by 2 bases, and 15 bases separated the two germline ends. CDR3: CATSDNTGHFQETQYF. In DNA form, the CDR3 reads TGTGCCACCAGTGATAATACGGGACACTTTCAAGAGACCCAGTACTTC.

This clone was picked up one time. The chain combines TRBV7-8 with TRBJ2-5, with 9 positions matching TRBD2. The CDR3 loop spans 15 amino acids. V dropped 7 bases and J dropped 7; count of bases not matched to a gene: 13. The germline V gene encodes CDR1 SGHVS and CDR2 FQNEAQ. CDR3 DNA: TGTGCCAGCACCAAAAGCGGGGGGCCCGCCCCGACCCAGTACTTC. It encodes CASTKSGGPAPTQYF.

V and J are TRBV4-1 and TRBJ1-3; possibly TRBD1 for D (6 bases). V shed 4 bases and J shed 0 bases, with 13 bases lying between them. The germline V gene has CDR1 MGHRA and CDR2 YSYEKL. There are 16 residues in the CDR3. This CDR3 reads CASSRDWTVSGNTIYF. The CDR3 bases are TGCGCCAGCAGCCGTGATTGGACAGTCTCTGGAAACACCATATATTTT.

This rearrangement joins TRBV5-6 to TRBJ1-5, with D possibly matching TRBD1 (5 bases). Per germline, CDR1 SGHDT and CDR2 YYEEEE. This CDR3 contains 18 residues. Trimming cost V 4 bases and J 0 bases, with 20 bases left between them. CDR3 region: CASSLGFRGTYSNQPQHF. CDR3 nucleotide sequence: TGTGCCAGCAGCCTAGGGTTTCGGGGGACCTATAGCAATCAGCCCCAGCATTTT. Full variable domain (missing parts from reference TRBV5-6 and TRBJ1-5): DAGVTQSPTHLIKTRGQQVTLRCSPKSGHDTVSWYQQALGQGPQFIFQYYEEEERQRGNFPDRFSGHQFPNYSSELNVNALLLGDSALYLCASSLGFRGTYSNQPQHFGDGTRLSIL.

The chain combines TRBV5-1 with TRBJ2-1; D perhaps matches TRBD1 (6 bases). Germline loops: CDR1 SGHRS, CDR2 YFSETQ. V dropped 0 bases and J dropped 0 bases, with 7 bases sitting between them. The length of the CDR3 is 15 residues. CDR3 amino acids: CASSLVDSSYNEQFF. The CDR3 region has the DNA TGCGCCAGCAGCTTGGTGGACAGCTCCTACAATGAGCAGTTCTTC.

The V call is TRBV12-3 or TRBV12-4, the J call TRBJ2-1; D unresolved. V shed 7 bases and J shed 9 bases, with 10 bases lying between them. This CDR3 region has 11 residues. As DNA, the CDR3 is TGTGCCAGCACTCTCTCCGGTGAGCAGTTCTTC. It encodes CASTLSGEQFF.

This chain joins TRBV6-5 and TRBJ1-1, with D perhaps TRBD1 (6 bases). The CDR3 has 14 residues. V was pared by 7 bases and J by 4 bases, with 16 bases between. Germline CDR1 is MNHEY and CDR2 is SVGAGI. CDR3 sequence: CASISAGAGTEAFF. In DNA form, the CDR3 reads TGTGCCAGCATATCCGCAGGGGCTGGCACTGAAGCTTTCTTT.

The chain joins TRBV11-1 to TRBJ1-1; a possible D gene is TRBD1 (6 bases). Trimming removed 5 bases at V and 0 bases at J, with 13 bases between. CDR1 is SGHAT, CDR2 FQDESV, per germline (reference sequence). The CDR3 has 15 amino acids. CDR3 DNA sequence: TGTGCCAGCAGCGTCAACAGGGTTTTGAACACTGAAGCTTTCTTT. Amino acids: CASSVNRVLNTEAFF.

V is TRBV27 and J is TRBJ1-2; D unresolved. From germline, CDR1 is MNHEY and CDR2 SMNVEV (reference sequence). V lost 4 bases and J lost 3, with 9 bases in between. The CDR3 spans 13 residues. Written as DNA, the CDR3 is TGTGCCAGCAGTTCCAACAGCTACTATGGCTACACCTTC. Encoded protein: CASSSNSYYGYTF.

V gene TRBV2 combines with J gene TRBJ2-1, with 9 bases fitting TRBD1. The CDR3 is 13 amino acids. From germline, CDR1 is SNHLY and CDR2 FYNNEI. V lost 7 bases, J lost 12 bases, and 10 bases stayed unmatched. The CDR3 protein is CASKGQGPPGQFF. The CDR3 DNA follows: TGTGCCAGCAAGGGACAGGGACCTCCCGGGCAGTTCTTC.

Concerning this clone: An end of the junction differs from the germline gene, which may be a read error. The chain carries TRBV3-1 (or the pseudogene TRBV3-2) and TRBJ2-7; D is tentatively TRBD1 or TRBD2 (6 bases each). This CDR3 comprises 14 residues. Germline lookup yields CDR1 LGHDT and CDR2 YNNKEL (reference sequence). CDR3 in DNA: TGTGCCAGCAGTCAAGCGGGTGAAGGGGGCGAGCAGTACTTC. Translating gives CASSQAGEGGEQYF.

This chain connects TRBV28 to TRBJ1-5; no firm D call. V lost 1 base, J lost 5 bases, and 9 bases lay in between. This CDR3 is built from 14 residues. The germline V gene encodes CDR1 MDHEN and CDR2 SYDVKM. The CDR3 here is CASSLLREHQPQHF. For the CDR3, the DNA is TGTGCCAGCAGTTTATTGCGGGAGCATCAGCCCCAGCATTTT. The full variable domain, its missing parts supplied by reference TRBV28 and TRBJ1-5, is DVKVTQSSRYLVKRTGEKVFLECVQDMDHENMFWYRQDPGLGLRLIYFSYDVKMKEKGDIPEGYSVSREKKERFSLILESASTNQTSMYLCASSLLREHQPQHFGDGTRLSIL.

This clone was found once. CDR3 loop: CASSGQLYEQYF. CDR3 bases: TGTGCCAGCAGTGGACAGCTCTACGAGCAGTACTTC. The chain is built from TRBV6-2 or TRBV6-3 and TRBJ2-7, with D possibly TRBD1 on 6 matching bases. Germline CDR1 is MNHEY and CDR2 is SVGEGT. This CDR3 spans 12 amino acids. Trimming left V 5 bases short and J 3 bases short, with 8 bases between.

This rearrangement joins TRBV5-5 to TRBJ2-1; a weak D match, TRBD2 (6 bases). Germline V gene lookup returns CDR1 SGHKS and CDR2 YYEKEE (reference sequence). The CDR3 spans 13 residues. V was clipped by 2 bases and J by 8 bases, with 11 bases between them. CDR3 in amino acids: CASSLGTADEQFF. The CDR3 DNA sequence: TGTGCCAGCAGCTTAGGGACTGCGGATGAGCAGTTCTTC.

The CDR3 DNA follows: TGCGCCAGCAGCCAAGCCAGCGGTGAGCAGTTCTTC. The encoded protein is CASSQASGEQFF. This chain joins TRBV4-3 and TRBJ2-1, with TRBD2 as a possible D gene (5 bases). This CDR3 has 12 amino acids. CDR1 is LGHNA and CDR2 is YSLEER in the germline V gene. The V end was cut by 1 base, the J end by 9 bases, with 7 bases between.

A word on this clone: In the same sample, other DNA sequences code for this CDR3. This chain uses TRBV19 with TRBJ2-1; possibly TRBD2 for D (6 bases). With 3 bases removed from V and 0 bases from J, the gap between germline ends came to 9 bases. Germline CDR1 is LNHDA and CDR2 is SQIVND (reference sequence). The CDR3 runs to 15 residues. As DNA, the CDR3 is TGTGCCAGTAGTATTGGAGCGGGCTCCTACAATGAGCAGTTCTTC. Protein product: CASSIGAGSYNEQFF.

The chain is built from TRBV19 and TRBJ1-5; D is undetermined. Germline-derived CDR1 and CDR2 are LNHDA and SQIVND (reference sequence). Trimming shortened V by 0 bases and J by 3 bases, and 18 bases separated the two germline ends. There are 18 residues in the CDR3. The CDR3 sequence is CASSIDRRLGSPNQPQHF. CDR3 nucleotide sequence: TGTGCCAGTAGTATAGATAGGAGGTTAGGGTCTCCCAATCAGCCCCAGCATTTT.

Worth noting for this clone: One end of the junction is discordant with germline, which a read error may explain. The chain links TRBV18 to TRBJ2-1, with 9 positions matching TRBD1. This CDR3 has 15 amino acids. CDR1 KGHSH and CDR2 LQKENI come from the germline V gene. The CDR3 loop is CASSPPDRGPNEQFF. CDR3 bases: TGTGCCAGCTCCCCACCGGACAGGGGCCCCAATGAGCAGTTCTTC.

The CDR3 spells CSVIAGAETQYF. CDR3 nucleotides: TGCAGCGTGATAGCGGGAGCGGAGACCCAGTACTTC. V gene TRBV29-1 combines with J gene TRBJ2-5; 9 bases line up with TRBD2. Germline-derived CDR1 and CDR2 are SQVTM and ANQGSEA. This CDR3 has 12 residues. The trim removed 6 bases at V and 5 bases at J, leaving 4 bases unmatched.

The chain is built from TRBV19 and TRBJ2-2, with a possible D match to TRBD2 (5 bases). The germline CDR1 and CDR2 sequences are LNHDA and SQIVND (reference sequence). V lost 10 bases and J 0 bases, leaving 15 bases between the germline ends. This CDR3 has 15 residues. CDR3 bases: TGTGCCACCCGGGCCCCCGGGGCGAACACCGGGGAGCTGTTTTTT. Translation: CATRAPGANTGELFF.